This T cell receptor beta chain emerged from a study of cytomegalovirus exposure and HLA in healthy donors. Looking at the study overall: It was reported in a later analysis that the same platform had been used for the 120 or so validation repertoires as for the roughly 650 first-cohort repertoires.

As concerns this clone: The antigen remains unidentified.

Clones were sequenced by immunoSEQ multiplex PCR, and TCRdb holds only the in-frame ones, with some missing. The top ten hold around 0.78% of the sample, which has 92,000 or so clones, 96% seen once. From the approximately 120-subject validation cohort, which was separate from the roughly 610-subject first cohort, the donors were drawn. Germline V gives CDR1 ENHRY, CDR2 SYGVKD. This CDR3 is 15 amino acids long. V shed 3 bases and J 7 bases; nucleotides not matched to a gene: 6. Study results and limitations: Cytomegalovirus-associated TCR beta chains were listed, numbering roughly 150. In vitro testing confirmed a few CMV-associated chains as specific for CMV antigens.

The sample comprised PBMCs. This clonotype was obtained from a young man in good health and CMV-seronegative. The rearrangement uses TRBV10-3 and TRBJ1-5; 10 nucleotides line up with TRBD1. CDR3 nucleotides: TGTGCCATCAGTGACCGGGACAGGGGTGACCAGCCCCAGCATTTT. Its translation: CAISDRDRGDQPQHF.